This T cell receptor (beta chain) was retrieved from a study of Ad26.COV2.S vaccination and SARS-CoV-2 variants. Study background: Of the COV1001 trial arms, the Ad26.COV2.S arm included the donor. Recipients of Ad26.COV2.S got it intramuscularly, once or twice 56 days apart. Overall study findings and caveats: Vaccine recipients and placebo recipients showed similar non-spike TCR breadth.

This CDR3 comprises 15 residues. The J segment lost 9 bases and the V segment lost 4 bases, leaving 10 bases of the junction unmatched. Looked up from germline, CDR1 is SGHAT and CDR2 is FQNNGV. Treatment reported: 15 to 20 received Ad26.COV2.S at low or high dose, single or two shots; roughly 5 received placebo; per-sample allocation not given. Each sample was drawn 63 days after the first injection (of vaccine or placebo). Immunization relied on an Ad26 vector, which expressed Wuhan-strain SARS-CoV-2 spike. Clones were sequenced by immunoSEQ multiplex PCR, and TCRdb holds only the in-frame ones, with some missing. The sample contains fewer than 500,000 clones, approximately 90% of which appear only once. Details on this clone: Its specificity is not known.

This TCR came from a person aged 18 to 65 who received the Ad26.COV2.S COVID-19 vaccine or a placebo. The specimen comprised peripheral blood, sampled in a trial of Ad26.COV2.S vaccine versus placebo. This chain connects TRBV11-2 to TRBJ2-1; 9 bases are a match to TRBD1. CDR3 bases: TGTGCCAGCAGCTACCGGGACAGGGTTACTGGTGAGCAGTTCTTC. The encoded protein is CASSYRDRVTGEQFF.